One sample yielded the 6 T cell receptor beta chains listed below, sequenced in a study of CD8 T cells in ankylosing spondylitis. MiXCR was run by TCRdb on the 5' RACE reads, yielding one entry per CDR3 protein. The repertoire holds about 300,000 distinct CDR3 sequences, with around 10% as singletons. Specimen: blood, either unsorted or a sorted T cell fraction (not recorded which). Source of these receptors: a female donor with ankylosing spondylitis or in good health (not recorded which).

This clonotype was counted between two and nine times. V and J are TRBV11-3 and TRBJ2-3; D perhaps matches TRBD2 (6 bases). The germline V gene has CDR1 SGHNT and CDR2 YENEEA. The CDR3 is 16 residues long. V gave up 5 bases and J gave up 6 bases, with 21 bases separating them. This chain's CDR3 is CASSPTGPGVSDTQYF. DNA for the CDR3: TGTGCCAGCAGCCCCACGGGCCCGGGAGTATCGGATACGCAGTATTTT.

The chain employs TRBV28 and TRBJ1-4; D ambiguous. Per germline, CDR1 MDHEN and CDR2 SYDVKM. The CDR3 consists of 15 residues. V was trimmed by 2 bases and J by 8 bases, leaving 15 bases between them. CDR3 residues: CASSLLSFGGEKLFF. The CDR3 DNA is TGTGCCAGCAGTTTACTCAGTTTCGGAGGGGAAAAACTGTTTTTT. The full variable domain, in which reference TRBV28 and TRBJ1-4 provide the parts outside the CDR3, is DVKVTQSSRYLVKRTGEKVFLECVQDMDHENMFWYRQDPGLGLRLIYFSYDVKMKEKGDIPEGYSVSREKKERFSLILESASTNQTSMYLCASSLLSFGGEKLFFGSGTQLSVL.

V and J are TRBV5-1 and TRBJ1-1; TRBD1 is a possible D gene (5 bases). The CDR3 covers 14 residues. Germline CDR1 is SGHRS and CDR2 is YFSETQ. Between the trimmed V and J ends, which lost 2 bases and 8 bases, there was a span of 16 bases. The CDR3 nucleotides are TGCGCCAGCAGCTTAGGTTATGCACAGGCGGAAGCTTTCTTT. Amino acids: CASSLGYAQAEAFF.

This clonotype turned up a few times. The gene calls are TRBV6-2 or TRBV6-3 and TRBJ2-7; D is uncertain. Trimming took 0 bases from V and 0 from J, leaving 12 bases between them. CDR1 and CDR2 from the germline V gene are MNHEY and SVGEGT. The CDR3 has 16 residues. The CDR3 DNA reads TGTGCCAGCAGTTACTCACCAACCGGTAGCTCCTACGAGCAGTACTTC. Amino acids: CASSYSPTGSSYEQYF.

With regard to this clonotype: Being one base from a much bigger clone, this may be a read error. The chain couples TRBV7-9 to TRBJ2-2; 8 bases line up with TRBD1. This CDR3 has 15 amino acids. Per germline, CDR1 SEHNR and CDR2 FQNEAQ (reference sequence). The CDR3 loop reads CACSSGTGNTGELFF. For the CDR3, the DNA is TGTGCCTGCAGCTCCGGGACAGGGAACACCGGGGAGCTGTTTTTT.

This sequence joins TRBV29-1 and TRBJ1-1, with TRBD1 matching over 8 bases. V lost 4 bases to trimming and J lost 6 bases; unmatched junction nucleotides: 7. The CDR3 has 13 residues. Looked up from germline, CDR1 is SQVTM and CDR2 is ANQGSEA. The CDR3 DNA is TGCAGCGTTGCACAGGGGGTGGCCTCTGAAGCTTTCTTT. Encoded protein: CSVAQGVASEAFF.